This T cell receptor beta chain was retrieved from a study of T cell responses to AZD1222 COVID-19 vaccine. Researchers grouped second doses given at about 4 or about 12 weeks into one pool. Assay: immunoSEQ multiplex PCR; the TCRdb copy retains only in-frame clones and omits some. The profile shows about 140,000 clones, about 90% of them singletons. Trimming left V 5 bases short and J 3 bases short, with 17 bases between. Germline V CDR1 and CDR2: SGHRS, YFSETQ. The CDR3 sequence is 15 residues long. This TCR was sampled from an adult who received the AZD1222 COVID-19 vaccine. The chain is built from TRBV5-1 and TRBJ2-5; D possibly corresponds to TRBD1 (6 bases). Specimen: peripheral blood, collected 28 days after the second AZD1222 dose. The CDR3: CASSSGQNRKETQYF. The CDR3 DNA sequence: TGCGCCAGCAGTTCAGGACAGAACCGTAAAGAGACCCAGTACTTC.